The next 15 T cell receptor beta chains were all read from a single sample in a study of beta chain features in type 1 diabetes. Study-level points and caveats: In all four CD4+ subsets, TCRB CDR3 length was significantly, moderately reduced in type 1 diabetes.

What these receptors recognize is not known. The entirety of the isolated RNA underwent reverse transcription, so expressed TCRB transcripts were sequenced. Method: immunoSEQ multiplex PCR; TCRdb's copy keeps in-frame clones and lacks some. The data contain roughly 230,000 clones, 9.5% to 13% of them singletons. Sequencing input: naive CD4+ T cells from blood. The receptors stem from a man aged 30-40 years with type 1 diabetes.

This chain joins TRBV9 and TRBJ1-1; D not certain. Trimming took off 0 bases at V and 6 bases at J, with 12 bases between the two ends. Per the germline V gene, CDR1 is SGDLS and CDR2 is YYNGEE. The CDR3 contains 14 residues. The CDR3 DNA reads TGTGCCAGCAGCGTAGGGGAGATGAGAGCTGAAGCTTTCTTT. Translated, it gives CASSVGEMRAEAFF.

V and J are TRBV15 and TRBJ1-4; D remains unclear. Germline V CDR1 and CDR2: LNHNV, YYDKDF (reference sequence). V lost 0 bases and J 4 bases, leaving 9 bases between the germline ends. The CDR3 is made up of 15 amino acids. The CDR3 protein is CATSREPGDNEKLFF. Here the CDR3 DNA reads TGTGCCACCAGCAGAGAACCCGGGGATAATGAAAAACTGTTTTTT. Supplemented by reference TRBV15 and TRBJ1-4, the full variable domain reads DAMVIQNPRYQVTQFGKPVTLSCSQTLNHNVMYWYQQKSSQAPKLLFHYYDKDFNNEADTPDNFQSRRPNTSFCFLDIRSPGLGDTAMYLCATSREPGDNEKLFFGSGTQLSVL.

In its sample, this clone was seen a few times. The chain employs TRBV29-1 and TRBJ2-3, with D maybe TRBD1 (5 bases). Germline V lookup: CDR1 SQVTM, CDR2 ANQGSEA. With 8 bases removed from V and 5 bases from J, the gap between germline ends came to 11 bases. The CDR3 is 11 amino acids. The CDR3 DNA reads TGCAGCCTCCTCCAGGGAGATACGCAGTATTTT. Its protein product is CSLLQGDTQYF.

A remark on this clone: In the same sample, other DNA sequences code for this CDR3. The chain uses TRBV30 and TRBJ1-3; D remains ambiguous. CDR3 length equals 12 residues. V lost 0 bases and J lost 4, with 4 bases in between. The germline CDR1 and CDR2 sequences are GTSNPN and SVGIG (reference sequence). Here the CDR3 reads CAWSVQGNTIYF. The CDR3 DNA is TGTGCCTGGAGTGTACAGGGAAACACCATATATTTT. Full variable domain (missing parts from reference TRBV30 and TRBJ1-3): SQTIHQWPATLVQPVGSPLSLECTVEGTSNPNLYWYRQAAGRGLQLLFYSVGIGQISSEVPQNLSASRPQDRQFILSSKKLLLSDSGFYLCAWSVQGNTIYFGEGSWLTVV.

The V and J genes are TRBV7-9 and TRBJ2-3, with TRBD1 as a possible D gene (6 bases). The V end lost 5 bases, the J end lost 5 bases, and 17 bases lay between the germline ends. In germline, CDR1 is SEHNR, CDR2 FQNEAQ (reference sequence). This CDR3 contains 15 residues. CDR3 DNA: TGTGCCAGCAGCCCAATAGGGGGTACGGGAGATACGCAGTATTTT. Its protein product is CASSPIGGTGDTQYF. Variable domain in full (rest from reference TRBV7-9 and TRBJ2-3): DTGVSQNPRHKITKRGQNVTFRCDPISEHNRLYWYRQTLGQGPEFLTYFQNEAQLEKSRLLSDRFSAERPKGSFSTLEIQRTEQGDSAMYLCASSPIGGTGDTQYFGPGTRLTVL.

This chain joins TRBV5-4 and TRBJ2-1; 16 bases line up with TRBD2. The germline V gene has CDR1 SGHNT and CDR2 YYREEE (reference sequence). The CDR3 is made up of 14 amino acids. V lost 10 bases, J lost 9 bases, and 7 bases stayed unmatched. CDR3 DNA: TGTGCCGGGACCGGGACTAGCGGGGGGGTTGAGCAGTTCTTC. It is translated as CAGTGTSGGVEQFF.

CDR3 nucleotides: TGTGCCAGCTCACCCGGGCCAGGGAAGGTCGATGGCTACACCTTC. As protein: CASSPGPGKVDGYTF. The chain employs TRBV18 and TRBJ1-2; a possible D gene is TRBD1 (5 bases). The CDR3 sequence is 15 residues long. Germline V gives CDR1 KGHSH, CDR2 LQKENI. V dropped 3 bases and J dropped 6 bases, with 17 bases sitting between them.

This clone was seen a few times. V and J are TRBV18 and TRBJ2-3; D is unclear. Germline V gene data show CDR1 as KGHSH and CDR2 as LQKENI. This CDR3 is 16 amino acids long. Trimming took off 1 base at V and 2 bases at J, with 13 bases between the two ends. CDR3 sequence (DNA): TGTGCCAGCTCACCACGTTGGCTCCCCCCCACAGATACGCAGTATTTT. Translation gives CASSPRWLPPTDTQYF. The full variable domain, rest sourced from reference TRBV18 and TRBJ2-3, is NAGVMQNPRHLVRRRGQEARLRCSPMKGHSHVYWYRQLPEEGLKFMVYLQKENIIDESGMPKERFSAEFPKEGPSILRIQQVVRGDSAAYFCASSPRWLPPTDTQYFGPGTRLTVL.

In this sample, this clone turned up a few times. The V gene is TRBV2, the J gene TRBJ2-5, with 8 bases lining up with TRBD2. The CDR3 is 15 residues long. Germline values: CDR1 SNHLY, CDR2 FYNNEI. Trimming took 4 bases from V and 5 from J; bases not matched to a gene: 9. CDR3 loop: CASSGNGGALETQYF. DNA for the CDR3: TGTGCCAGCAGTGGGAACGGGGGGGCCTTGGAGACCCAGTACTTC.

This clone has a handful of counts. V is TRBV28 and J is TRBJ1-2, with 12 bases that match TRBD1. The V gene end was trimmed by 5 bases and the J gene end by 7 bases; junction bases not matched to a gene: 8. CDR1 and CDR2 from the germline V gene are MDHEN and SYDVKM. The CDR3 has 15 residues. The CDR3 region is CASSTGTGGRGGYTF. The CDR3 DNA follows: TGTGCCAGCAGTACCGGGACAGGGGGCCGGGGTGGCTACACCTTC.

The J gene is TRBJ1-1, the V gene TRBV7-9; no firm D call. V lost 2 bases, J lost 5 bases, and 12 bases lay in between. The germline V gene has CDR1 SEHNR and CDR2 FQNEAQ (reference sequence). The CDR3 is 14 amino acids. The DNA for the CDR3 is TGTGCCAGCAGCTTATACGGGGTAGAAACTGAAGCTTTCTTT. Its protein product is CASSLYGVETEAFF.

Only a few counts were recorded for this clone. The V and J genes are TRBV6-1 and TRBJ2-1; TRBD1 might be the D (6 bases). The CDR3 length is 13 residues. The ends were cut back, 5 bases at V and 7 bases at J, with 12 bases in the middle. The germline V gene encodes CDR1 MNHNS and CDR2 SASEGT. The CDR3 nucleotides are TGTGCCAGCAGTCAATCCACAGGGAATGAGCAGTTCTTC. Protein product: CASSQSTGNEQFF.

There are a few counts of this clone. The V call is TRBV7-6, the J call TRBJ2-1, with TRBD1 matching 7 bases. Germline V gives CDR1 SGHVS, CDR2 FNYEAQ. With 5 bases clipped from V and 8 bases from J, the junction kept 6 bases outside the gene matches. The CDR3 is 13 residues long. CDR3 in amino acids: CASSGRQGDEQFF. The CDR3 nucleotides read TGTGCCAGCAGCGGACGACAGGGCGATGAGCAGTTCTTC.

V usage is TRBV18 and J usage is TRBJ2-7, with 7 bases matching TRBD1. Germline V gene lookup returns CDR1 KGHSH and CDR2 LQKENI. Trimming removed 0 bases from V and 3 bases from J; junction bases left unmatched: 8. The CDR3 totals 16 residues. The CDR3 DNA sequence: TGTGCCAGCTCACCACCCCTGACAGGGCTCCGCTACGAGCAGTACTTC. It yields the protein CASSPPLTGLRYEQYF.

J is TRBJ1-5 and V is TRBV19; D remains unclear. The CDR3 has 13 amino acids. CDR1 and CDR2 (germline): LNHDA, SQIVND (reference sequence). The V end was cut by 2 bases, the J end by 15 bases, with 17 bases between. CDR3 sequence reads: CASSIFLGEEAHF. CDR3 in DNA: TGTGCCAGTAGTATATTTCTGGGAGAGGAAGCGCATTTT.